This TCR beta chain was recorded in a study of vaccination effects on CD4 cells after COVID-19. General observations from the study: Late post-vaccination samples showed marked contraction of infection- and vaccine-induced clones.

Viral peptide pools were used in the ViraFEST assay to expand antigen-specific CD4+ T cells, and sequencing came afterward. Culture proceeded for under twelve days, and CD4+ T cells were then isolated. Vaccinated participants had no history of SARS-CoV-2 infection and tested negative for nucleocapsid antibodies. Sequencing was performed with immunoSEQ multiplex PCR; in TCRdb, only in-frame clones are kept and a portion is missing. The sample holds tens of thousands of clones, 65% to 75% seen once. Comments on this clone: Its target is unknown.

V was clipped by 4 bases and J by 2 bases, with 17 bases between them. The CDR3 sequence is 16 residues long. The germline V gene encodes CDR1 LGHNA and CDR2 YSLEER. V and J are TRBV4-3 and TRBJ2-5; tentative D call: TRBD1 (6 bases). This TCR was recovered from a human donor who received a COVID-19 vaccine. Here the sequenced sample was CD4+ T cells from PBMCs cultured with HCoV-NL63 spike peptides, taken before COVID-19 vaccination. DNA of the CDR3: TGCGCCAGCAGCCCCTGGCGAAAAGGGACACAAGAGACCCAGTACTTC. Protein product: CASSPWRKGTQETQYF.